This T cell receptor beta chain comes out of a study of beta chain features in type 1 diabetes. Study-wide background: No age, gender or cell yield differences were seen between patients and healthy donors. There were 90 million to 110 million sorted cells examined across all samples.

Study-wide points: Moderate but significant shortening of TCRB CDR3s was recorded in all four CD4+ subsets from Type 1 diabetes patients.

Post-sort purity exceeded 95% for all sorted populations. A word on this clone: Its antigen remains unknown.

All of the isolated RNA was reverse transcribed, so expressed TCRB transcripts were sequenced. Deep immunoSEQ sequencing covered naive, central memory and regulatory T cell samples. Clones were sequenced by immunoSEQ multiplex PCR, and TCRdb holds only the in-frame ones, with some missing. The sample lists roughly 180,000 clones, almost 8% occurring once. Trimming removed 10 bases at V and 2 bases at J, with 13 bases between. The CDR3 has 13 residues. Germline CDR1 LNHDA, CDR2 SQIVND (reference sequence). The chain is built from TRBV19 and TRBJ2-3; possible D gene TRBD1, 5 bases. Source material: central memory CD4+ T cells from blood. The TCR comes from a man between 18 and 29 years old with type 1 diabetes. CDR3 DNA: TGTGCCATAAGAGACAGCTTCACAGATACGCAGTATTTT. As protein: CAIRDSFTDTQYF.